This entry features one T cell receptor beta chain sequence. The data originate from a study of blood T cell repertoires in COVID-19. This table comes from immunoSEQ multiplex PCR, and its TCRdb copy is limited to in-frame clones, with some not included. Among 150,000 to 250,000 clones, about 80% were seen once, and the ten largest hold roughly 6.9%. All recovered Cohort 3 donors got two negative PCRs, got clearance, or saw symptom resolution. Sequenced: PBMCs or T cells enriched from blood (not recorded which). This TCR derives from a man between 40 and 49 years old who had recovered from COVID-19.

CDR3 sequence (DNA): TGTGCCAGCAGTGAGTCCGGGACAGAAATAGGTGCACAGTTCTTC. It translates to CASSESGTEIGAQFF. The chain links TRBV25-1 to TRBJ2-1; 7 bases map to TRBD1. The CDR3 contains 15 residues. V dropped 3 bases and J dropped 13; count of bases not matched to a gene: 15. CDR1 is MGHDK and CDR2 is SYGVNS in the germline V gene.